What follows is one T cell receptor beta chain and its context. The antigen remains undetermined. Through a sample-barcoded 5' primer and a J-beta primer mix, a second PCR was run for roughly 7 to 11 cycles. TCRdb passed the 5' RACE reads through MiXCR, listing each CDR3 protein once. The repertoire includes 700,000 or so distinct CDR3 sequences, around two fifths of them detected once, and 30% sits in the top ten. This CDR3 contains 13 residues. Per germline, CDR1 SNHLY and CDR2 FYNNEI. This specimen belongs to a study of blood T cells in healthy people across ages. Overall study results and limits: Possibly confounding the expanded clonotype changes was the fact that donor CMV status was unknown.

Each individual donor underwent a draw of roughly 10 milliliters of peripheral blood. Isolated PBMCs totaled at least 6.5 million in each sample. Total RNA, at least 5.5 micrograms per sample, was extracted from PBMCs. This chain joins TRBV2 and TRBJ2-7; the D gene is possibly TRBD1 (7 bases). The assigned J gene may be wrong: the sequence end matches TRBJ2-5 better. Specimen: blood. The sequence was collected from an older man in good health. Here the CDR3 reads CAILRGRGETQYF. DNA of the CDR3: TGTGCCATCCTGAGGGGGCGGGGAGAGACCCAGTACTTC.